The 9 T cell receptor beta chains below all came from one sample that was sequenced in a study of blood T cell repertoires in COVID-19. Here immunoSEQ multiplex PCR was the method, and the copy in TCRdb shows in-frame clones only, minus some. The sample has 200,000 to 250,000 clones, about 90% seen once; the top ten hold about an eighth. Sequencing input: peripheral blood. These receptors were obtained from a woman under 30 who had recovered from COVID-19.

This clone was counted a single time. The chain has TRBV10-1 and TRBJ2-5; a possible D gene is TRBD2 (7 bases). The CDR3 length is 14 residues. Germline CDR1 WNHNN, CDR2 SYGVQD (reference sequence). The V and J ends lost 7 bases and 9 bases respectively, with 21 bases between them. The CDR3 loop reads CASIEGGPPGAQYF. Here the CDR3 DNA reads TGCGCCAGCATCGAGGGAGGGCCGCCAGGGGCCCAGTACTTC.

This sequence joins TRBV27 and TRBJ2-1; TRBD2 might be the D (6 bases). Between the trimmed V and J ends, which lost 2 bases and 6 bases, there was a span of 11 bases. The CDR3 length is 14 residues. The germline CDR1 and CDR2 sequences are MNHEY and SMNVEV (reference sequence). Here the CDR3 reads CASSLGGIGNEQFF. CDR3 DNA sequence: TGTGCCAGCAGTTTAGGGGGGATCGGCAATGAGCAGTTCTTC.

This clone was detected once. V is TRBV7-2 and J is TRBJ2-7; 14 positions agree with TRBD2. Looked up from germline, CDR1 is SGHTA and CDR2 is FQGNSA. J gave up 5 bases and V 2 bases, and 5 bases lay outside the gene matches. There are 16 residues in the CDR3. CDR3 bases: TGTGCCAGCAGCTTATTAGCGACTAGCGGGAGGGACGAGCAGTACTTC. Translation gives CASSLLATSGRDEQYF.

The chain has TRBV4-1 and TRBJ2-3, with 9 bases matching TRBD2. Germline assignment: CDR1 MGHRA and CDR2 YSYEKL. CDR3 length equals 17 residues. V trimming: 2 bases; J trimming: 0 bases; junction bases outside the gene matches: 6. The CDR3 sequence: CASSQTPSGASTDTQYF. CDR3 nucleotides: TGCGCCAGCAGCCAAACCCCTAGCGGGGCTAGCACAGATACGCAGTATTTT.

The chain joins TRBV19 to TRBJ1-1; TRBD1 agrees at 8 bases. Trimming cost V 5 bases and J 8 bases; bases outside gene matches: 4. Per the germline V gene, CDR1 is LNHDA and CDR2 is SQIVND (reference sequence). The CDR3 contains 12 residues. The CDR3 region has the DNA TGTGCCAGTAGTCTGTGGACAGGGGAAGCTTTCTTT. Translation: CASSLWTGEAFF.

The chain combines TRBV27 with TRBJ1-6; a weak D match, TRBD1 (5 bases). The V gene's germline CDR1 is MNHEY and CDR2 SMNVEV (reference sequence). Trimming took off 2 bases at V and 0 bases at J, with 17 bases between the two ends. CDR3 length: 19 residues. The DNA of the CDR3 is TGTGCCAGCAGTTTAGGTACCATAGGGGCCGGCTCCTATAATTCACCCCTCCACTTT. Its translation is CASSLGTIGAGSYNSPLHF.

This sequence joins TRBV4-3 and TRBJ1-1; no clear D gene. Per germline, CDR1 LGHNA and CDR2 YSLEER. The CDR3 extends over 14 amino acids. V was cut by 8 bases and J by 4 bases, with 17 bases left in between. The CDR3, as DNA: TGCGCCAGCGGATCGGGCGGGTCTAGCACTGAAGCTTTCTTT. Its protein is CASGSGGSSTEAFF.

This clone occurred once. The chain links TRBV9 to TRBJ2-1, with D unclear. The CDR3 is 12 amino acids. Per germline, CDR1 SGDLS and CDR2 YYNGEE. The V end was cut by 3 bases, the J end by 4 bases, with 5 bases between. Written as DNA, the CDR3 is TGTGCCAGCAGCGCGTATTACAATGAGCAGTTCTTC. This sequence encodes CASSAYYNEQFF. Together with reference TRBV9 and TRBJ2-1, the CDR3 gives the full variable domain: DSGVTQTPKHLITATGQRVTLRCSPRSGDLSVYWYQQSLDQGLQFLIQYYNGEERAKGNILERFSAQQFPDLHSELNLSSLELGDSALYFCASSAYYNEQFFGPGTRLTVL.

The gene calls are TRBV5-4 and TRBJ1-2; TRBD1 matches 7 bases. The CDR3 loop spans 14 amino acids. Germline CDR1 SGHNT, CDR2 YYREEE (reference sequence). V lost 0 bases to trimming and J lost 6 bases; unmatched junction nucleotides: 5. CDR3 sequence: CASSLGQGIHGYTF. The CDR3 DNA reads TGTGCCAGCAGCTTGGGACAGGGAATCCATGGCTACACCTTC.